These 7 T cell receptor beta chains originate from one sample sequenced in a study of high-grade serous ovarian cancer treatment subgroups. Some clones are missing from TCRdb's copy, which holds only in-frame ones; the method was immunoSEQ multiplex PCR. The sample lists about 3,000 clones; roughly 70% were seen once. Tumor samples were obtained before definitive surgery or chemotherapy. Sequencing input: tumor tissue. The receptors stem from a human donor with high-grade serous ovarian cancer.

The chain employs TRBV7-6 and TRBJ2-1, with unresolved D. This CDR3 comprises 16 residues. The V and J ends lost 0 bases and 0 bases respectively, with 9 bases between them. From germline, CDR1 is SGHVS and CDR2 FNYEAQ. The CDR3 DNA follows: TGTGCCAGCAGCTTAGCGTGGCCGAGCTCCTACAATGAGCAGTTCTTC. Its translation is CASSLAWPSSYNEQFF. Looking up the rest from reference TRBV7-6 and TRBJ2-1 gives the full variable domain: GAGVSQSPRYKVTKRGQDVALRCDPISGHVSLYWYRQALGQGPEFLTYFNYEAQQDKSGLPNDRFSAERPEGSISTLTIQRTEQRDSAMYRCASSLAWPSSYNEQFFGPGTRLTVL.

A word on this clone: This is likely a read error, given that the CDR3 carries no conserved phenylalanine or tryptophan at its end. The chain combines TRBV11-3 with TRBJ1-2; 7 nucleotides match TRBD1. J gave up 4 bases and V 0 bases, and 5 bases lay outside the gene matches. The CDR3 is made up of 15 amino acids. Germline V gives CDR1 SGHNT, CDR2 YENEEA. CDR3 loop: CASSLDFGTAYGYTS. CDR3 coding DNA: TGTGCCAGCAGCTTAGATTTTGGGACAGCCTATGGCTACACCTCC.

This clone was detected only once. The V and J genes are TRBV6-5 and TRBJ2-1; perhaps D is TRBD1 or TRBD2 (6 bases each). With 8 bases removed from V and 10 bases from J, the gap between germline ends came to 12 bases. Germline CDR1 MNHEY, CDR2 SVGAGI. The CDR3 contains 11 residues. Here the CDR3 DNA reads TGTGCCAGCTTCGGGGGCTGGGAGCAGTTCTTC. Protein product: CASFGGWEQFF.

CDR3 DNA: TGTGCCAGCAGCGGGGAAGCGGGACTCCGGCGCATTCAGTACTTC. Amino acid sequence: CASSGEAGLRRIQYF. The genes are TRBV11-3 and TRBJ2-4; TRBD2 matches at 7 bases. This CDR3 contains 15 residues. Germline-derived CDR1 and CDR2 are SGHNT and YENEEA. V lost 5 bases and J lost 9; bases outside the gene matches: 13.

V gene TRBV6-1 combines with J gene TRBJ2-1; 13 bases agree with TRBD2. CDR1 and CDR2 from the germline V gene are MNHNS and SASEGT. V was clipped by 8 bases and J by 4 bases; unmatched bases: 5. The CDR3 is 15 amino acids. CDR3 DNA: TGTGCCAGCGAATTGGGACTAGCGGGGTACAATGAGCAGTTCTTC. It is translated as CASELGLAGYNEQFF.

V and J are TRBV7-2 and TRBJ1-4; D call uncertain. The CDR3 is 14 residues long. Germline CDR1 and CDR2: SGHTA and FQGNSA. The V gene lost 3 bases and the J gene lost 4 bases, with 9 bases spanning the gap. In nucleotides, the CDR3 is TGTGCCAGCAGCTTCCGACACGGTAATGAAAAACTGTTTTTT. Protein: CASSFRHGNEKLFF.

This sequence joins TRBV7-2 and TRBJ1-2; D is perhaps TRBD1 (5 bases). Trimming took off 5 bases at V and 4 bases at J, with 17 bases between the two ends. This CDR3 region has 15 residues. The germline V gene has CDR1 SGHTA and CDR2 FQGNSA. CDR3 DNA sequence: TGTGCCAGCAGCCAAAGTACCGGGGCTAGCTATGGCTACACCTTC. Protein product: CASSQSTGASYGYTF.